The text below deals with one TCR beta chain. The CDR3 contains 16 residues. The germline V gene has CDR1 SNHLY and CDR2 FYNNEI. V was clipped by 6 bases and J by 6 bases; unmatched bases: 16. Only in-frame clones appear in the TCRdb table, and some are missing; sequencing was by immunoSEQ multiplex PCR. Here the sample spans about 110,000 clones, 85% to 95% being singletons. The source of the sample is a study of T cell changes during pregnancy in multiple sclerosis. This TCR was sampled from a female donor with multiple sclerosis, enrolled in a pregnancy study. The chain employs TRBV2 and TRBJ1-1; 7 bases align to TRBD1. This specimen consisted of peripheral blood, obtained after pregnancy. The CDR3 sequence is CASRPGGQGGFSEAFF. CDR3 bases: TGTGCCAGCAGACCGGGGGGGCAGGGGGGATTCTCTGAAGCTTTCTTT.